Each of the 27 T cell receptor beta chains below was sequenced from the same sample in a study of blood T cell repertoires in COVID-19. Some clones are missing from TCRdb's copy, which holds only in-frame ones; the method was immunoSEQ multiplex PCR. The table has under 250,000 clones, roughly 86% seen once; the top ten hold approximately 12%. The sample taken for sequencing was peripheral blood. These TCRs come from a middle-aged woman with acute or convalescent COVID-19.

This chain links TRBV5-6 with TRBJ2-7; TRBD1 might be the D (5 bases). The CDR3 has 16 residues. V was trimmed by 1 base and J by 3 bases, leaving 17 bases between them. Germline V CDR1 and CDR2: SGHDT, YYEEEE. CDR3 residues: CASSLLFGQGSYEQYF. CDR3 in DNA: TGTGCCAGCAGCTTGTTATTCGGGCAGGGAAGCTACGAGCAGTACTTC.

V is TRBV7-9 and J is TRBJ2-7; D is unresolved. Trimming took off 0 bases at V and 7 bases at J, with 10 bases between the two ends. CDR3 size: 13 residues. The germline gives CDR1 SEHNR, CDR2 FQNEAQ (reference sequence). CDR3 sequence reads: CASSLAMYREQYF. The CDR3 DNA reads TGTGCCAGCAGCTTAGCAATGTATCGGGAGCAGTACTTC.

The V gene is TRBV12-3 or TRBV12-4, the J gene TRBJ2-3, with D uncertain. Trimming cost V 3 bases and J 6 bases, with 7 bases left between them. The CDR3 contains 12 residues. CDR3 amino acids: CASSLFSDTQYF. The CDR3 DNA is TGTGCCAGCAGTTTGTTCTCCGATACGCAGTATTTT.

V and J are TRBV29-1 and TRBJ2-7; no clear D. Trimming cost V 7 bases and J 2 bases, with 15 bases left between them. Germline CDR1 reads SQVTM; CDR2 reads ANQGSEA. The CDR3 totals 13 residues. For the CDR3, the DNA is TGCAGCGCCGTACCGGGTCCTGCCTACGAGCAGTACTTC. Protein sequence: CSAVPGPAYEQYF.

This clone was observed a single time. The CDR3 DNA follows: TGCGCCAGCAGCACGGTCTCTGGGGCCAACGTCCTGACTTTC. It encodes CASSTVSGANVLTF. The chain couples TRBV5-1 to TRBJ2-6; D remains ambiguous. The CDR3 is 14 residues long. Looked up from germline, CDR1 is SGHRS and CDR2 is YFSETQ. The V gene lost 4 bases and the J gene lost 0 bases, with 5 bases spanning the gap.

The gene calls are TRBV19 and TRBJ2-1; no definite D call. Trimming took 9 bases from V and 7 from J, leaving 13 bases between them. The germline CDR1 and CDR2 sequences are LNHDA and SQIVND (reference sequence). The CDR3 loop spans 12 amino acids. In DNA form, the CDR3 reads TGTGCCAGACCGCTTAGAAGTAATGAGCAGTTCTTC. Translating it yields CARPLRSNEQFF. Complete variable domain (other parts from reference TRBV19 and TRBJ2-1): DGGITQSPKYLFRKEGQNVTLSCEQNLNHDAMYWYRQDPGQGLRLIYYSQIVNDFQKGDIAEGYSVSREKKESFPLTVTSAQKNPTAFYLCARPLRSNEQFFGPGTRLTVL.

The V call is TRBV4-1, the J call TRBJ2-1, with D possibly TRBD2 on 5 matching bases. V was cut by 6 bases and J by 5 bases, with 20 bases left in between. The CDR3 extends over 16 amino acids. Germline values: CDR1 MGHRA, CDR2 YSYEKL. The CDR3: CASRLSRQRINNEQFF. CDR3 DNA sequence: TGCGCCAGCAGACTCAGTCGGCAGCGGATTAACAATGAGCAGTTCTTC.

The CDR3 protein is CASSRTVYEQYF. The CDR3 region has the DNA TGTGCCAGCAGTAGGACAGTCTACGAGCAGTACTTC. V gene TRBV7-9 combines with J gene TRBJ2-7, with D possibly TRBD1 on 6 matching bases. Looked up from germline, CDR1 is SEHNR and CDR2 is FQNEAQ (reference sequence). The V end lost 6 bases, the J end lost 3 bases, and 9 bases lay between the germline ends. CDR3 size: 12 residues.

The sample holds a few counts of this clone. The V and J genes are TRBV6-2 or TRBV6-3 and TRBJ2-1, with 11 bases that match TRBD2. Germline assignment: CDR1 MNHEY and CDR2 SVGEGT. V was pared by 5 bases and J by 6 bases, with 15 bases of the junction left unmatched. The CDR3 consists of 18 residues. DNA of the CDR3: TGTGCCAGCAGTCTATGGGGGGGTAGCGGGAGGGCTTTCAATGAGCAGTTCTTC. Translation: CASSLWGGSGRAFNEQFF.

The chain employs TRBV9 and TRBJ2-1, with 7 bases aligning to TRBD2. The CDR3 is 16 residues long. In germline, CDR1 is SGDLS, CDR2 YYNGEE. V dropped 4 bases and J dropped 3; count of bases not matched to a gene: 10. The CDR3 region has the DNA TGTGCCAGCAGCCCCCGCCTGCGGGACTACTACAATGAGCAGTTCTTC. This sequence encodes CASSPRLRDYYNEQFF. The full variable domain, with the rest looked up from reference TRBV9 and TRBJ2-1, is DSGVTQTPKHLITATGQRVTLRCSPRSGDLSVYWYQQSLDQGLQFLIQYYNGEERAKGNILERFSAQQFPDLHSELNLSSLELGDSALYFCASSPRLRDYYNEQFFGPGTRLTVL.

The chain's CDR3 is CASSLGQGQDEQYF. Written as DNA, the CDR3 is TGCGCCAGCAGCCTCGGACAGGGGCAAGACGAGCAGTACTTC. The rearrangement joins TRBV4-1 to TRBJ2-7; the match to TRBD1 covers 9 bases. V lost 4 bases to trimming and J lost 5 bases; unmatched junction nucleotides: 6. The CDR3 loop spans 14 amino acids. Looked up from germline, CDR1 is MGHRA and CDR2 is YSYEKL.

The CDR3 spells CAIRETSGSRGSTDTQYF. The CDR3 region has the DNA TGTGCCATCAGGGAGACTAGCGGGAGCAGGGGCAGCACAGATACGCAGTATTTT. The chain carries TRBV10-3 and TRBJ2-3; 12 bases are a match to TRBD2. This CDR3 spans 18 amino acids. With 6 bases clipped from V and 0 bases from J, the junction kept 10 bases outside the gene matches. Germline V gene data show CDR1 as ENHRY and CDR2 as SYGVKD.

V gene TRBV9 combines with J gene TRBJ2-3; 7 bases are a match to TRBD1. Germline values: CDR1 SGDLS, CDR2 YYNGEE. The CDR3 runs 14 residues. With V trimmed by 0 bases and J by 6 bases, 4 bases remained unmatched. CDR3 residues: CASSVGNRGDTQYF. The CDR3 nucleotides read TGTGCCAGCAGCGTAGGAAACAGGGGCGATACGCAGTATTTT.

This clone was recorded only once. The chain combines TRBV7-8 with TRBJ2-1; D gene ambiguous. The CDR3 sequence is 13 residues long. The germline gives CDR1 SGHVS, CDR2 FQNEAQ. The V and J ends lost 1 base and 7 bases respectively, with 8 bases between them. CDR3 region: CASSLVFRNEQFF. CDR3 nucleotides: TGTGCCAGCAGCTTAGTGTTCCGGAATGAGCAGTTCTTC.

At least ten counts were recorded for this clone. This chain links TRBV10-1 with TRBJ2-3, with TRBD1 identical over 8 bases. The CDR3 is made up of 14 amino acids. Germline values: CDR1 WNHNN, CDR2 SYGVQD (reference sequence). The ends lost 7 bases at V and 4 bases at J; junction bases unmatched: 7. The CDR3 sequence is CASKGGQDADTQYF. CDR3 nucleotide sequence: TGCGCCAGCAAGGGGGGACAGGATGCAGATACGCAGTATTTT.

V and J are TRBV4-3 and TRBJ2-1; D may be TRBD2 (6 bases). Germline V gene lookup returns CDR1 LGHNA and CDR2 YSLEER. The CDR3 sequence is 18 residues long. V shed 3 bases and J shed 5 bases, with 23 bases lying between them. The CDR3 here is CASSHTLGDSVDHNEQFF. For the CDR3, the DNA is TGCGCCAGCAGCCACACTCTTGGGGACTCCGTGGACCACAATGAGCAGTTCTTC.

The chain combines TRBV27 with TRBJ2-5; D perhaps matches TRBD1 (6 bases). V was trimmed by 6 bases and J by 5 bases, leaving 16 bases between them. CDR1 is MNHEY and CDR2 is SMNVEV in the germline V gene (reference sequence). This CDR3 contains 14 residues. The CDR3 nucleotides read TGTGCCAGCAGGGGAAGCAGGGGTACGGAGACCCAGTACTTC. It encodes CASRGSRGTETQYF.

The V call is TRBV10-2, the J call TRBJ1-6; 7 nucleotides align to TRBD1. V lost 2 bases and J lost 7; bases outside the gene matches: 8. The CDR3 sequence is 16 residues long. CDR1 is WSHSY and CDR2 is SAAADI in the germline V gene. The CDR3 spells CASSESGTDLNSPLHF. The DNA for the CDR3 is TGCGCCAGCAGTGAGAGTGGGACAGACTTAAATTCACCCCTCCACTTT.

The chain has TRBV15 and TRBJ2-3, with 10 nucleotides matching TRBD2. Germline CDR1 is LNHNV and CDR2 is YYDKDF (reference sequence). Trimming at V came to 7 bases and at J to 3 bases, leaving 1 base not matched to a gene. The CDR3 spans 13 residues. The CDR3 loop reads CATTSGGTDTQYF. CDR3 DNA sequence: TGTGCCACCACTAGCGGGGGAACAGATACGCAGTATTTT.

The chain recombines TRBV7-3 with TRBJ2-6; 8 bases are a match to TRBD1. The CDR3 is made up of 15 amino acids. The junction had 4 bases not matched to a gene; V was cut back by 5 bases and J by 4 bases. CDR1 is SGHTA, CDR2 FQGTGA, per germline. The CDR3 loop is CASSQTGGGANVLTF. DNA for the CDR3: TGTGCCAGCAGCCAAACAGGGGGAGGGGCCAACGTCCTGACTTTC.

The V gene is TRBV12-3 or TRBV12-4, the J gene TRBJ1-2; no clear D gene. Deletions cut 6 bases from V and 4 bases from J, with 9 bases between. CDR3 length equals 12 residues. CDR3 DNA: TGTGCCAGCAGCCAAGAGGCCTATGGCTACACCTTC. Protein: CASSQEAYGYTF.

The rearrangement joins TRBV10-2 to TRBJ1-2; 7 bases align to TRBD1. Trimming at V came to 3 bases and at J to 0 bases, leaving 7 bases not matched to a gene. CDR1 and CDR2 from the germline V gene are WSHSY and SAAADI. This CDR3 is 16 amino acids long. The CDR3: CASSDLGQAPNYGYTF. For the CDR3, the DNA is TGCGCCAGCAGTGACCTAGGACAGGCTCCTAACTATGGCTACACCTTC.

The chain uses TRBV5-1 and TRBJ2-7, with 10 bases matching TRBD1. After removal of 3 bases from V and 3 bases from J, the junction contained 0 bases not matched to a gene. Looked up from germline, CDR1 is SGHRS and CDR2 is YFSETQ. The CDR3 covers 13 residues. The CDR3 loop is CASSWTGGYEQYF. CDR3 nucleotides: TGCGCCAGCAGCTGGACAGGGGGCTACGAGCAGTACTTC.

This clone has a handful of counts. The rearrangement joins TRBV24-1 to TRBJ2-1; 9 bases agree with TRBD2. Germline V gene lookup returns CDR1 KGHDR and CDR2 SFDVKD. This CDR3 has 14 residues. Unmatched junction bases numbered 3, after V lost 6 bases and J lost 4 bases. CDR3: CATSSSGMYNEQFF. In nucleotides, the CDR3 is TGTGCCACCAGTTCTAGCGGGATGTACAATGAGCAGTTCTTC.

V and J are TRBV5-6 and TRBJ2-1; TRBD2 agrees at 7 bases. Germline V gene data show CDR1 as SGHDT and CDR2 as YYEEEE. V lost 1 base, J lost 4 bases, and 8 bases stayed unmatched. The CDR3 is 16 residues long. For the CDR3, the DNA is TGTGCCAGCAGCTTGCGGATGCTAGCGGTATACAATGAGCAGTTCTTC. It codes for CASSLRMLAVYNEQFF.

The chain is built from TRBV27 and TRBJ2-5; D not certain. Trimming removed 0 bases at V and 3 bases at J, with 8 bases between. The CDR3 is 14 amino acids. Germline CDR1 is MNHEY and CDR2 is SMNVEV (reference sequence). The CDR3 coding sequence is TGTGCCAGCAGTTTATCGATGGCCGAAGAGACCCAGTACTTC. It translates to CASSLSMAEETQYF.

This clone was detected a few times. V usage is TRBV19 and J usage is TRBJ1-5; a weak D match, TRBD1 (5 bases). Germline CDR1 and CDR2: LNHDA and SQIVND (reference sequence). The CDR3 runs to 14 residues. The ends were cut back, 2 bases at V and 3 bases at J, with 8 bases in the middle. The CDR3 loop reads CASSIQGINQPQHF. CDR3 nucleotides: TGTGCCAGTAGTATACAGGGTATCAATCAGCCCCAGCATTTT.